Below, 29 T cell receptor beta chains from the same sample are listed, as sequenced in a study of blood T cell repertoires in COVID-19. Clones were sequenced by immunoSEQ multiplex PCR, and TCRdb holds only the in-frame ones, with some missing. The profile shows about 310,000 clones, 87% of them singletons. The sample consisted of peripheral blood. The source of these receptors is a man aged 45-60 years with active or convalescent COVID-19.

The chain employs TRBV7-9 and TRBJ1-1; 10 bases fit TRBD1. The V segment lost 5 bases and the J segment 6 bases; nucleotides outside the gene matches: 12. The CDR3 covers 16 residues. The V gene's germline CDR1 is SEHNR and CDR2 FQNEAQ (reference sequence). The CDR3 sequence: CASSARDRGSGAEAFF. In nucleotides, the CDR3 is TGTGCCAGCAGCGCCCGGGACAGGGGCTCTGGGGCTGAAGCTTTCTTT.

The V gene is TRBV11-2, the J gene TRBJ2-4, with 10 bases aligning to TRBD1. Looked up from germline, CDR1 is SGHAT and CDR2 is FQNNGV. This CDR3 has 15 residues. Trimming took 5 bases from V and 9 from J; bases not matched to a gene: 10. Here the CDR3 DNA reads TGTGCCAGCAGCCCGGGACAGGGGCTCTTGTTCATTCAGTACTTC. The encoded protein is CASSPGQGLLFIQYF.

J is TRBJ2-3 and V is TRBV18; possible D gene TRBD1, 5 bases. The CDR3 sequence is 14 residues long. The V end lost 10 bases, the J end lost 1 base, and 15 bases lay between the germline ends. The germline V gene has CDR1 KGHSH and CDR2 LQKENI. The CDR3 DNA reads as TGTGCCACCAGTGACAGTTCCCGCACAGATACGCAGTATTTT. Residues: CATSDSSRTDTQYF.

The J gene is TRBJ2-7, the V gene TRBV19; 13 bases map to TRBD2. CDR3 length equals 16 residues. Germline V lookup: CDR1 LNHDA, CDR2 SQIVND (reference sequence). V gave up 5 bases and J gave up 2 bases; unmatched junction bases: 6. The CDR3 spells CASSPGLAGDPYEQYF. CDR3 sequence (DNA): TGTGCCAGTAGTCCCGGACTAGCGGGAGACCCCTACGAGCAGTACTTC.

The chain recombines TRBV30 with TRBJ1-1; no reliable D call. The germline V gene encodes CDR1 GTSNPN and CDR2 SVGIG (reference sequence). V dropped 3 bases and J dropped 0 bases, with 8 bases sitting between them. This CDR3 region has 13 residues. The CDR3 DNA reads as TGTGCCTGGAGCCGCGAAATGAACACTGAAGCTTTCTTT. As protein: CAWSREMNTEAFF.

The chain employs TRBV10-1 and TRBJ1-1; D not certain. V dropped 3 bases and J dropped 4 bases, with 12 bases sitting between them. Germline V lookup: CDR1 WNHNN, CDR2 SYGVQD (reference sequence). The CDR3 sequence is 14 residues long. The CDR3: CASSERGEGTEAFF. The DNA for the CDR3 is TGCGCCAGCAGTGAACGTGGGGAGGGCACTGAAGCTTTCTTT.

The J gene is TRBJ2-3, the V gene TRBV4-3; a possible D gene is TRBD1 (5 bases). Germline V gives CDR1 LGHNA, CDR2 YSLEER. V lost 0 bases and J 8 bases, leaving 15 bases between the germline ends. The CDR3 runs 15 residues. CDR3 sequence (DNA): TGCGCCAGCAGCCAAGAGTCAGGGATCCTAAGTACGCAGTATTTT. Its protein is CASSQESGILSTQYF.

The V gene is TRBV28, the J gene TRBJ1-1; D gene uncertain. V was trimmed by 2 bases and J by 13 bases, leaving 14 bases between them. The germline V gene encodes CDR1 MDHEN and CDR2 SYDVKM. This CDR3 has 12 residues. This chain's CDR3 is CASSLDSSQDFF. The CDR3 bases are TGTGCCAGCAGTTTAGACTCATCCCAAGATTTCTTT.

This clone appeared a single time. The genes are TRBV28 and TRBJ1-1; D is uncertain. The length of the CDR3 is 15 residues. Trimming removed 6 bases from V and 1 base from J, with 15 bases in between. Looked up from germline, CDR1 is MDHEN and CDR2 is SYDVKM. CDR3 sequence (DNA): TGTGCCAGCAGCCCAACCAATACAGCGAACACTGAAGCTTTCTTT. It translates to CASSPTNTANTEAFF.

The sample holds one count of this clone. The chain uses TRBV18 and TRBJ1-2; D not resolved. The V end was cut by 0 bases, the J end by 3 bases, with 8 bases between. The CDR3 is 14 residues long. Germline loops: CDR1 KGHSH, CDR2 LQKENI. CDR3 nucleotides: TGTGCCAGCTCACCACCTGACAATTACTATGGCTACACCTTC. It encodes CASSPPDNYYGYTF.

Of note for this clone: The same CDR3 also results from other DNA sequences found in this sample. The V call is TRBV29-1, the J call TRBJ2-1; 9 positions match TRBD1. Trimming took 6 bases from V and 7 from J; bases not matched to a gene: 1. CDR3 length: 11 amino acids. Germline V gene sequence: CDR1 SQVTM, CDR2 ANQGSEA. CDR3 DNA: TGCAGCGTGGGGACAGGGAATGAGCAGTTCTTC. Its protein is CSVGTGNEQFF.

The chain links TRBV28 to TRBJ1-5; D remains unclear. This CDR3 is built from 13 residues. The germline gives CDR1 MDHEN, CDR2 SYDVKM. Trimming cost V 6 bases and J 7 bases, with 13 bases left between them. The CDR3 sequence: CASRPSAGQPQHF. In DNA, the CDR3 is TGTGCCAGCAGGCCCTCGGCGGGCCAGCCCCAGCATTTT.

This chain joins TRBV12-5 and TRBJ2-5, with 12 bases fitting TRBD1. The CDR3 length is 18 residues. With V trimmed by 0 bases and J by 4 bases, 9 bases remained unmatched. Per germline, CDR1 LGHNT and CDR2 FRNRAP. CDR3 sequence: CASGLVGTGGEGRETQYF. The CDR3 DNA follows: TGTGCTAGTGGTTTGGTAGGGACAGGGGGCGAGGGTAGAGAGACCCAGTACTTC.

The rearrangement joins TRBV13 to TRBJ2-7, with 8 bases identical to TRBD1. This CDR3 is 14 amino acids long. The V gene end was trimmed by 5 bases and the J gene end by 6 bases; junction bases not matched to a gene: 9. The germline V gene has CDR1 PRHDT and CDR2 FYEKMQ (reference sequence). In DNA form, the CDR3 reads TGTGCCAGCAGCCTAACGGACAGGGCCCTCGAGCAGTACTTC. Translating it yields CASSLTDRALEQYF. Full variable domain (remainder filled in from reference TRBV13 and TRBJ2-7): AAGVIQSPRHLIKEKRETATLKCYPIPRHDTVYWYQQGPGQDPQFLISFYEKMQSDKGSIPDRFSAQQFSDYHSELNMSSLELGDSALYFCASSLTDRALEQYFGPGTRLTVT.

This chain connects TRBV27 to TRBJ1-2, with D possibly matching TRBD1 (5 bases). The germline V gene has CDR1 MNHEY and CDR2 SMNVEV (reference sequence). Trimming stripped 4 bases from V and 5 bases from J, with 11 bases between. The CDR3 is made up of 13 amino acids. CDR3 in DNA: TGTGCCAGCAGTTGGGGCTTGGGGTATGGCTACACCTTC. It codes for CASSWGLGYGYTF.

The genes are TRBV5-8 and TRBJ1-1, with no clear D. V was shortened by 7 bases and J by 4 bases, with 20 bases between the two germline ends. The V gene's germline CDR1 is SGHTS and CDR2 YDEGEE. The CDR3 is 15 amino acids. CDR3 bases: TGTGCCAGCGGAACACGACGTTTGAGCGGCACTGAAGCTTTCTTT. Its protein is CASGTRRLSGTEAFF.

The rearrangement uses TRBV29-1 and TRBJ2-3; 7 bases are shared with TRBD2. Germline loops: CDR1 SQVTM, CDR2 ANQGSEA. V trimming: 6 bases; J trimming: 0 bases; junction bases outside the gene matches: 9. CDR3 length: 15 amino acids. The chain's CDR3 is CSVQLSGTSTDTQYF. The CDR3 DNA reads TGCAGCGTCCAACTGAGCGGGACTAGCACAGATACGCAGTATTTT.

This clone was seen more than once but under ten times. The chain carries TRBV6-5 and TRBJ2-7, with a weak D call TRBD1 (5 bases). CDR1 and CDR2 from the germline V gene are MNHEY and SVGAGI. The CDR3 totals 16 residues. V shed 0 bases and J shed 0 bases, with 12 bases lying between them. CDR3 in DNA: TGTGCCAGCAGTTACTCTGGGGCACCCTCCTCCTACGAGCAGTACTTC. Protein product: CASSYSGAPSSYEQYF.

Notes on this clone: The same CDR3 arises from other DNA sequences in this sample as well. This chain joins TRBV10-3 and TRBJ2-2; 8 positions match TRBD2. Germline CDR1 is ENHRY and CDR2 is SYGVKD. V lost 6 bases and J lost 0; bases outside the gene matches: 18. This CDR3 has 20 amino acids. The CDR3 is CAIRGGVGRGSISNTGELFF. The CDR3 DNA is TGTGCCATCAGGGGGGGAGTCGGGAGGGGATCCATTTCGAACACCGGGGAGCTGTTTTTT.

A remark on this clone: This same CDR3 is encoded by further DNA sequences in the sample. The V gene is TRBV5-1, the J gene TRBJ1-1; TRBD1 aligns across 8 bases. This CDR3 is built from 16 residues. The V gene's germline CDR1 is SGHRS and CDR2 YFSETQ. V dropped 0 bases and J dropped 1; count of bases not matched to a gene: 5. The CDR3 spells CASSLGSGTGNTEAFF. The DNA for the CDR3 is TGCGCCAGCAGCTTGGGCTCCGGGACAGGGAACACTGAAGCTTTCTTT.

The chain couples TRBV2 to TRBJ2-1, with 9 bases that match TRBD2. V shed 6 bases, J shed 6 bases, and the junction held 6 bases outside the gene matches. This CDR3 is built from 14 residues. CDR1 SNHLY and CDR2 FYNNEI come from the germline V gene. Here the CDR3 DNA reads TGTGCCAGCAGGGGAGCGGGAGGAGGCAATGAGCAGTTCTTC. Encoded protein: CASRGAGGGNEQFF.

The rearrangement links TRBV29-1 to TRBJ1-3, with D maybe TRBD1 (6 bases). Between the trimmed V and J ends, which lost 7 bases and 4 bases, there was a span of 11 bases. The CDR3 spans 12 residues. Germline lookup yields CDR1 SQVTM and CDR2 ANQGSEA. Here the CDR3 reads CSAGVGGNTIYF. The CDR3 region has the DNA TGCAGCGCAGGGGTGGGCGGAAACACCATATATTTT.

The chain has TRBV2 and TRBJ1-2, with D tentatively TRBD1 (5 bases). V lost 4 bases to trimming and J lost 5 bases, with 17 bases between them. This CDR3 has 15 amino acids. CDR1 and CDR2 from the germline V gene are SNHLY and FYNNEI. The CDR3 sequence is CASSVSQGPGYGYTF. DNA of the CDR3: TGTGCCAGCAGTGTTTCCCAGGGCCCCGGATATGGCTACACCTTC.

This clone was detected only once. The V gene is TRBV6-5, the J gene TRBJ1-6; D may be TRBD1 (5 bases). V lost 7 bases and J lost 7, with 14 bases in between. This CDR3 region has 14 residues. Germline CDR1 and CDR2: MNHEY and SVGAGI. The CDR3 DNA sequence: TGTGCCAGCACCAGCCCGGGGGAAAATTCACCCCTCCACTTT. Its protein product is CASTSPGENSPLHF.

The chain is built from TRBV9 and TRBJ1-1; TRBD1 matches at 8 bases. From germline, CDR1 is SGDLS and CDR2 YYNGEE. The CDR3 length is 13 residues. V shed 0 bases, J shed 7 bases, and the junction held 2 bases outside the gene matches. CDR3 sequence (DNA): TGTGCCAGCAGCGTAGCAGGGGGCTATGAAGCTTTCTTT. Translated: CASSVAGGYEAFF.

The V and J genes are TRBV11-2 and TRBJ1-6; the D is unclear. Trimming pared 6 bases from V and 9 bases from J, leaving 9 bases between. Germline-derived CDR1 and CDR2 are SGHAT and FQNNGV. There are 12 residues in the CDR3. Here the CDR3 reads CASSRNSSPLHF. The DNA of the CDR3 is TGTGCCAGCAGTCGAAATAGTTCACCCCTCCACTTT.

The chain joins TRBV7-8 to TRBJ1-1; perhaps TRBD1 as D (5 bases). Trimming removed 6 bases from V and 5 bases from J, with 16 bases in between. The CDR3 has 14 amino acids. Germline V gene data show CDR1 as SGHVS and CDR2 as FQNEAQ. This CDR3 reads CASSQDGGNTEAFF. Here the CDR3 DNA reads TGTGCCAGCAGTCAGGACGGGGGGAATACTGAAGCTTTCTTT.

The chain has TRBV9 and TRBJ1-2, with 8 bases that match TRBD1. The ends lost 2 bases at V and 6 bases at J; junction bases unmatched: 6. The CDR3 covers 14 residues. Germline V lookup: CDR1 SGDLS, CDR2 YYNGEE. Written as DNA, the CDR3 is TGTGCCAGCAGCGTTTGGACAGGGAGGCATGGCTACACCTTC. This encodes CASSVWTGRHGYTF. Full variable domain (outside the CDR3, taken from reference TRBV9 and TRBJ1-2): DSGVTQTPKHLITATGQRVTLRCSPRSGDLSVYWYQQSLDQGLQFLIQYYNGEERAKGNILERFSAQQFPDLHSELNLSSLELGDSALYFCASSVWTGRHGYTFGSGTRLTVV.

The V gene is TRBV28, the J gene TRBJ1-2; 7 bases are shared with TRBD1. This CDR3 has 14 amino acids. From germline, CDR1 is MDHEN and CDR2 SYDVKM. Trimming at V came to 5 bases and at J to 4 bases, leaving 7 bases not matched to a gene. The DNA of the CDR3 is TGTGCCAGCAGTCCCTTTTACAGGGGCTATGGCTACACCTTC. It yields the protein CASSPFYRGYGYTF.